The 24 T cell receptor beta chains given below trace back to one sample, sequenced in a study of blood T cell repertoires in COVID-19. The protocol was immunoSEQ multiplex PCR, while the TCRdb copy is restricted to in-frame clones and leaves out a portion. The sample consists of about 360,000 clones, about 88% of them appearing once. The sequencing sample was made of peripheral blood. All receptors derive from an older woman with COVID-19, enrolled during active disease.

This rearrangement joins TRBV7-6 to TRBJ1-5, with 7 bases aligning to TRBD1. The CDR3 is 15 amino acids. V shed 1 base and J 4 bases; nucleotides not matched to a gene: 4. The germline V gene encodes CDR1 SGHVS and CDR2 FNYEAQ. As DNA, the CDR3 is TGTGCCAGCAGCTTAGGACAGGGCGAGAATCAGCCCCAGCATTTT. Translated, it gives CASSLGQGENQPQHF.

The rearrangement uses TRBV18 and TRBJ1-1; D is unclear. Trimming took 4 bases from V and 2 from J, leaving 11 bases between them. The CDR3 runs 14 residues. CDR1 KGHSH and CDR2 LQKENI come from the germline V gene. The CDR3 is CASSQEGGNTEAFF. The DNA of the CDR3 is TGTGCCAGCTCACAGGAGGGCGGAAACACTGAAGCTTTCTTT.

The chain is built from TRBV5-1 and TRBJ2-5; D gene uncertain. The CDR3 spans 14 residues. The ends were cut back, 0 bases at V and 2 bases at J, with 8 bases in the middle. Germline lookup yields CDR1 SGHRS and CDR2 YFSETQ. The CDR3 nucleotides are TGCGCCAGCAGCTTGGGGGCAGCACAAGAGACCCAGTACTTC. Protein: CASSLGAAQETQYF.

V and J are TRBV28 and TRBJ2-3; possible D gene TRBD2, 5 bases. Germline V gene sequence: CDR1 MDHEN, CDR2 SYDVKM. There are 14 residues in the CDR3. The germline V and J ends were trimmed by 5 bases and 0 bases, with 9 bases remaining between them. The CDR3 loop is CASSVGGSTDTQYF. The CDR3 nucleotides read TGTGCCAGCAGTGTTGGCGGGAGCACAGATACGCAGTATTTT.

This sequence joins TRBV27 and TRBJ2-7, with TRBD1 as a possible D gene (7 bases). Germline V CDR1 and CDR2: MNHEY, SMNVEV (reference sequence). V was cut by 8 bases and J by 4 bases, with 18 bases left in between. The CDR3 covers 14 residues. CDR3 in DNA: TGTGCCAGCGGGGGGTGCGAGGGGGCTTACGAGCAGTACTTC. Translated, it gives CASGGCEGAYEQYF.

The CDR3 DNA is TGTGCCAGCAGCCAAGCGGGGAAACGGGATACAACTGAGCAGTTCTTC. Its translation is CASSQAGKRDTTEQFF. The genes are TRBV3-1 (or the pseudogene TRBV3-2) and TRBJ2-1; D perhaps matches TRBD2 (5 bases). Trimming shortened V by 1 base and J by 9 bases, and 19 bases separated the two germline ends. Germline CDR1 is LGHDT and CDR2 is YNNKEL (reference sequence). The CDR3 is 16 residues long.

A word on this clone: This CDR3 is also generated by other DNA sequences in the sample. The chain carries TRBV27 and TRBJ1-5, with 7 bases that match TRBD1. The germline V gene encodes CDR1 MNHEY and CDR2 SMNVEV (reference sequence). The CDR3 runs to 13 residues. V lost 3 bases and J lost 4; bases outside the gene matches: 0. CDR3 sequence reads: CASSLDRNQPQHF. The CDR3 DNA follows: TGTGCCAGCAGTTTGGACAGGAATCAGCCCCAGCATTTT.

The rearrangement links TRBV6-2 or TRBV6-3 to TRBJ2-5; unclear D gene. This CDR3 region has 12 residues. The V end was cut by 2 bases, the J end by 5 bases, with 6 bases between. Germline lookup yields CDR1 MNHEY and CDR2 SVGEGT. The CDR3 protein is CASSYVRETQYF. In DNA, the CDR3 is TGTGCCAGCAGTTACGTCCGGGAGACCCAGTACTTC.

DNA of the CDR3: TGCGCCAGCAGCTCTCAGGGTGGGTCCTACGAGCAGTACTTC. Its protein is CASSSQGGSYEQYF. The chain couples TRBV5-1 to TRBJ2-7; a possible D gene is TRBD1 (5 bases). With 3 bases removed from V and 1 base from J, the gap between germline ends came to 11 bases. The CDR3 is 14 residues long. Germline loops: CDR1 SGHRS, CDR2 YFSETQ.

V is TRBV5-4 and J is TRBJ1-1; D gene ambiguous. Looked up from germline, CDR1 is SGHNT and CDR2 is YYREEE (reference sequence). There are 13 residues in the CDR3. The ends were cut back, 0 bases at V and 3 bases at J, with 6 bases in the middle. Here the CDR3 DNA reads TGTGCCAGCAGCTTGGCCTATGACACTGAAGCTTTCTTT. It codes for CASSLAYDTEAFF.

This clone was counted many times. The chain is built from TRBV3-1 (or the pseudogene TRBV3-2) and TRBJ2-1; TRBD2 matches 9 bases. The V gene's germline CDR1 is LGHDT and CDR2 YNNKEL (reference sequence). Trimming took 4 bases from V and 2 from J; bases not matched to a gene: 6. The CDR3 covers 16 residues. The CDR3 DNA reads TGTGCCAGCAGCCTACCGGGCGGGGGGGCCTACAATGAGCAGTTCTTC. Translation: CASSLPGGGAYNEQFF.

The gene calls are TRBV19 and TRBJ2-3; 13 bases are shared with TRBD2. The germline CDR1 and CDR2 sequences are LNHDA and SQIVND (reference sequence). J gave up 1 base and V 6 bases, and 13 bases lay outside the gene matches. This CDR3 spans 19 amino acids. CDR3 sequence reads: CASRPGLAGRGIGTDTQYF. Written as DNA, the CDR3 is TGTGCCAGTAGACCGGGACTAGCGGGGAGGGGGATTGGCACAGATACGCAGTATTTT.

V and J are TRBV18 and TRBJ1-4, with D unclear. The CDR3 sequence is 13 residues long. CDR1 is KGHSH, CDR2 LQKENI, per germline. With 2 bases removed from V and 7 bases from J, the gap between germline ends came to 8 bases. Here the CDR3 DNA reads TGTGCCAGCTCACCATCTAACAGTGAAAAACTGTTTTTT. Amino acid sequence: CASSPSNSEKLFF.

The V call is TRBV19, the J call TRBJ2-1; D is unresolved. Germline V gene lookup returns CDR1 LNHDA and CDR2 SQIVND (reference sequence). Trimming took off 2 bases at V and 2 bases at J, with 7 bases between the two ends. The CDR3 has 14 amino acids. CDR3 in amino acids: CASSIIATYNEQFF. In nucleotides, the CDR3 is TGTGCCAGTAGTATAATTGCGACCTACAATGAGCAGTTCTTC.

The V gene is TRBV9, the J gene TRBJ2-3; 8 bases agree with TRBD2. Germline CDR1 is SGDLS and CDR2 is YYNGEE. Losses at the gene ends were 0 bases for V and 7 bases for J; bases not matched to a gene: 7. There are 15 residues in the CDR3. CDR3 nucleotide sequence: TGTGCCAGCAGCGTAGTAGGCGGGGGGAGAAATACGCAGTATTTT. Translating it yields CASSVVGGGRNTQYF.

For the CDR3, the DNA is TGTGCCAGTAGTATAGTGGCGGCATATAATTCACCCCTCCACTTT. It is translated as CASSIVAAYNSPLHF. The chain couples TRBV19 to TRBJ1-6, with D hard to call. Germline CDR1 and CDR2: LNHDA and SQIVND (reference sequence). Trimming took off 1 base at V and 4 bases at J, with 8 bases between the two ends. The CDR3 contains 15 residues.

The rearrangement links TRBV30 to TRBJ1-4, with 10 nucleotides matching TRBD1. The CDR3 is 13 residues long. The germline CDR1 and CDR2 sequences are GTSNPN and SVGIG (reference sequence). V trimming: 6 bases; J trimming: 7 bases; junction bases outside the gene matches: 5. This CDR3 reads CACTTGGGEKLFF. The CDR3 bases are TGTGCCTGCACGACAGGGGGCGGTGAAAAACTGTTTTTT.

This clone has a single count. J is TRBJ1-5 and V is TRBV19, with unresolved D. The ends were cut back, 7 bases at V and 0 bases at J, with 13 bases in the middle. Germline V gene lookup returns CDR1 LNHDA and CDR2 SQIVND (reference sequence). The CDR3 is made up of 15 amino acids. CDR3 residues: CASIRTGNSNQPQHF. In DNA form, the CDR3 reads TGTGCCAGTATCCGGACGGGGAATAGCAATCAGCCCCAGCATTTT.

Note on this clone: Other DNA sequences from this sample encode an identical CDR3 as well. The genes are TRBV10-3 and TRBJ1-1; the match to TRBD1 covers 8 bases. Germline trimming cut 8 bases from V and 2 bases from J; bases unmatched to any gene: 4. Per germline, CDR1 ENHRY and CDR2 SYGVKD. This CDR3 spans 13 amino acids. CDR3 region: CAISGQGNTEAFF. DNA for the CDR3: TGTGCCATCTCAGGACAGGGAAACACTGAAGCTTTCTTT.

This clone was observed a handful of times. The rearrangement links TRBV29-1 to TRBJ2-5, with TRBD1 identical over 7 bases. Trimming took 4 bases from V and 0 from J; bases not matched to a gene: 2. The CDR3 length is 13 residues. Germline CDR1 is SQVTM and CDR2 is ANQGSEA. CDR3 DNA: TGCAGCGTTGTAGGGACAGACCAAGAGACCCAGTACTTC. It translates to CSVVGTDQETQYF. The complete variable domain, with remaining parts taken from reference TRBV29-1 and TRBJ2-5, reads SAVISQKPSRDICQRGTSLTIQCQVDSQVTMMFWYRQQPGQSLTLIATANQGSEATYESGFVIDKFPISRPNLTFSTLTVSNMSPEDSSIYLCSVVGTDQETQYFGPGTRLLVL.

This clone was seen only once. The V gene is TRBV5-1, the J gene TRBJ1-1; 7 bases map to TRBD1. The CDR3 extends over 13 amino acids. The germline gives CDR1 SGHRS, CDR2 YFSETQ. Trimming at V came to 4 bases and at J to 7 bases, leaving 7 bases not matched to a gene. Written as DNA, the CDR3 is TGCGCCAGCAGCGCCGGGACAGCCCATGAAGCTTTCTTT. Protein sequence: CASSAGTAHEAFF.

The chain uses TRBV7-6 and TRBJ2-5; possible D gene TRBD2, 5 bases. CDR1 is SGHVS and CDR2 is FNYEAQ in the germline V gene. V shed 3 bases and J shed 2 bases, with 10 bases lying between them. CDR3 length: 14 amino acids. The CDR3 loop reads CASSLEVGQETQYF. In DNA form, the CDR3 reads TGTGCCAGCAGCTTGGAGGTGGGACAAGAGACCCAGTACTTC.

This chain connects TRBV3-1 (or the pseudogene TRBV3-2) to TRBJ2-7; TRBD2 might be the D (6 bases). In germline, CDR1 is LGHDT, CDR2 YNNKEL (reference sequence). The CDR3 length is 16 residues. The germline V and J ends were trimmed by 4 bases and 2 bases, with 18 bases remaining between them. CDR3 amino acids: CASSPTRDFFTYEQYF. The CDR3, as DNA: TGTGCCAGCAGCCCCACCCGGGACTTCTTTACCTACGAGCAGTACTTC.

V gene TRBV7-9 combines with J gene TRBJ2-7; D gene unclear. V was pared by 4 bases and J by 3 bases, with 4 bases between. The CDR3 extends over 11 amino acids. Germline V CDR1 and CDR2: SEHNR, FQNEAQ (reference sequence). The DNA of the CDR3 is TGTGCCAGCAGCTCCCTCTACGAGCAGTACTTC. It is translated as CASSSLYEQYF.